The source of this T cell receptor beta chain is a study of T cells in Graves' hyperthyroidism and ophthalmopathy. Study-level information: Peripheral blood collection took place at initial diagnosis, before any treatment.

It was RNA transcripts that yielded the amplified TCR beta CDR3 regions. TCR CDR3 regions were first amplified by RT-PCR with HTBI primers. In TCRdb, the multiplex PCR reads were re-called with MiXCR into one record per CDR3 protein. The repertoire holds around 690,000 distinct CDR3 sequences, with 17% as singletons. V lost 0 bases to trimming and J lost 5 bases, with 14 bases between them. CDR1 is MNHNY and CDR2 is SVGAGI in the germline V gene (reference sequence). The CDR3 runs 15 residues. Hyperthyroidism had been newly diagnosed in patients aged 18 to 65, and its duration was under 2 months. The chain links TRBV6-6 to TRBJ2-7; perhaps TRBD1 as D (5 bases). Material for sequencing was blood. The source is a man aged 45-60 years with Graves' hyperthyroidism. This chain's CDR3 is CASSYSNQGFNEQYF. The CDR3 region has the DNA TGTGCCAGCAGTTACTCCAACCAGGGTTTTAACGAGCAGTACTTC.